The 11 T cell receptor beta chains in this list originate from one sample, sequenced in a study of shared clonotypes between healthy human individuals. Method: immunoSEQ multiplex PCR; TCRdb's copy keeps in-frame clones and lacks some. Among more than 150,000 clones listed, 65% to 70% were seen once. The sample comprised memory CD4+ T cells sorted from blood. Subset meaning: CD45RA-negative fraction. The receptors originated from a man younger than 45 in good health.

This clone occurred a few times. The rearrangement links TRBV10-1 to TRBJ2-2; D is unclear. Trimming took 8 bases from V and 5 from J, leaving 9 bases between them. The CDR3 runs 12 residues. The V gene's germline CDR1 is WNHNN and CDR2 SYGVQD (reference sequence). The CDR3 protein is CASQTETGELFF. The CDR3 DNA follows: TGCGCCAGCCAAACAGAGACCGGGGAGCTGTTTTTT.

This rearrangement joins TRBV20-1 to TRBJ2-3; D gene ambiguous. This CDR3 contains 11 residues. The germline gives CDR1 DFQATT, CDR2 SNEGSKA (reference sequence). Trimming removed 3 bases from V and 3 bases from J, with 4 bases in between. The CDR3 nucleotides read TGCAGTGCTAGCGTTACAGATACGCAGTATTTT. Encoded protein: CSASVTDTQYF.

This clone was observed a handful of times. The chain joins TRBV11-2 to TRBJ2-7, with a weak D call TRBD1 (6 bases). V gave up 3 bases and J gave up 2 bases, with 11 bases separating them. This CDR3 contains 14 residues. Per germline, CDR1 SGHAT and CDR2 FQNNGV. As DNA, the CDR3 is TGTGCCAGCAGCTTCCGGACAGTAACCTACGAGCAGTACTTC. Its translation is CASSFRTVTYEQYF.

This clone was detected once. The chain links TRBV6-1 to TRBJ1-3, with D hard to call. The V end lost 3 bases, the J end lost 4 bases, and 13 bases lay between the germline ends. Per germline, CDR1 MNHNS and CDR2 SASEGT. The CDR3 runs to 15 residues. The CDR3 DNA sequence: TGTGCCAGCAGTGACTTCGGGCGACGCGGAAACACCATATATTTT. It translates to CASSDFGRRGNTIYF.

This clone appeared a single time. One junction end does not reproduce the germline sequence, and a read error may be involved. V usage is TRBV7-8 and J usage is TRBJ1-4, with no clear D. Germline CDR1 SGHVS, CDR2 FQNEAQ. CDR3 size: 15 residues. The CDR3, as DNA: TGTACCAGCAGCTCCGGTTCCATTTCACAAGAAAAACTGTTTTTT. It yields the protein CTSSSGSISQEKLFF.

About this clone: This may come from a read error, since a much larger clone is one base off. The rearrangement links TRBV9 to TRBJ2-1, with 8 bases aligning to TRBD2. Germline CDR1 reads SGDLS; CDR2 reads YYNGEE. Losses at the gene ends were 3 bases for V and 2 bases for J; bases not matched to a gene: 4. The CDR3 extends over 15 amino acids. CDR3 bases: TGTGCCAGCAGCGGAGTAGCGGGACCCTACAATGAGCAGTTCTTC. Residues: CASSGVAGPYNEQFF.

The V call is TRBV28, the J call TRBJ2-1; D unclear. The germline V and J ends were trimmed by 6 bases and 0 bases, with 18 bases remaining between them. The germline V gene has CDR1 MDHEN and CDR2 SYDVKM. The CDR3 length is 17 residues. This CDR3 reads CASSSGPHLSSYNEQFF. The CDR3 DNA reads TGTGCCAGCAGCTCCGGACCTCACCTAAGCTCCTACAATGAGCAGTTCTTC.

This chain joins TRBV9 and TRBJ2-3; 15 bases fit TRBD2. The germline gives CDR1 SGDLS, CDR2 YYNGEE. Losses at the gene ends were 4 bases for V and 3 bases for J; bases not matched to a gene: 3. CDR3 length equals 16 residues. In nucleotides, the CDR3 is TGTGCCAGCAGCCGGACTAGCGGGAGGGAAACAGATACGCAGTATTTT. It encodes CASSRTSGRETDTQYF.

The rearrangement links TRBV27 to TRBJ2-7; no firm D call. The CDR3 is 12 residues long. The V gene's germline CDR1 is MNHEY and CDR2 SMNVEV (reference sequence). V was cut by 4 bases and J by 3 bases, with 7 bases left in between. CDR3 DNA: TGTGCCAGCAGTTCCCGAGGCTACGAGCAGTACTTC. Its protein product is CASSSRGYEQYF.

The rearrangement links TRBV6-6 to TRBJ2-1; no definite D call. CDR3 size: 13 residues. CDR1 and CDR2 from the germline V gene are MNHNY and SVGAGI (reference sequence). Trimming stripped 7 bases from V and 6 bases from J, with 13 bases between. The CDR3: CASTTGSINEQFF. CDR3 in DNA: TGTGCCAGCACAACTGGTTCCATCAATGAGCAGTTCTTC.

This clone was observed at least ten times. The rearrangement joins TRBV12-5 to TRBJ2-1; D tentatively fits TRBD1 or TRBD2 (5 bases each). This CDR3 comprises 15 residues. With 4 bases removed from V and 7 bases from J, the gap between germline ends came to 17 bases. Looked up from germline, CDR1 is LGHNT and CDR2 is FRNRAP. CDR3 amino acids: CASGSGFGAGNEQFF. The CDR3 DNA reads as TGTGCTAGTGGTTCCGGATTCGGGGCTGGGAATGAGCAGTTCTTC.